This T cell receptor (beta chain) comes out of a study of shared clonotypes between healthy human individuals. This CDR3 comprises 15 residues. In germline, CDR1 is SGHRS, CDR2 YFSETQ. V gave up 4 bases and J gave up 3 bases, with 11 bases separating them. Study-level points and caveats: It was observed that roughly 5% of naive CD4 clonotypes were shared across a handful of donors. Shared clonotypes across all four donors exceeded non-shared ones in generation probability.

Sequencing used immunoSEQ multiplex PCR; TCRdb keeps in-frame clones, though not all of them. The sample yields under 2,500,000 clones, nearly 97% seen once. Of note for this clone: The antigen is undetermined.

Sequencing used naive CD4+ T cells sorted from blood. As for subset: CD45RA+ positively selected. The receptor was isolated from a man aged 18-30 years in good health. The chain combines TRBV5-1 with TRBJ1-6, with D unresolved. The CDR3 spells CASSHDGNYNSPLHF. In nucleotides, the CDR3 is TGCGCCAGCAGCCACGACGGGAACTATAATTCACCCCTCCACTTT.